The clone carrying this T cell receptor (beta chain) was counted between two and nine times. This sample is drawn from a study of radiotherapy plus CTLA-4 blockade in lung cancer. Profiled with immunoSEQ multiplex PCR; TCRdb holds only in-frame clones, not every one. The sample gives 30,000 or so clones, around 73% of which show up once; around 7.2% is in the top ten. Germline CDR1 and CDR2: ENHRY and SYGVKD. The CDR3 is 15 amino acids. Deletions cut 6 bases from V and 0 bases from J, with 12 bases between. The chain carries TRBV10-3 and TRBJ1-3; tentatively, D is TRBD1 (5 bases). Sequenced material: peripheral blood, taken from a patient treated with radiotherapy plus ipilimumab. The source of this sequence is a human donor with non-small cell lung cancer who had stable disease on radiotherapy plus ipilimumab. The CDR3 nucleotides read TGTGCCATCAGACCGACAGACTCCTCTGGAAACACCATATATTTT. Protein product: CAIRPTDSSGNTIYF.